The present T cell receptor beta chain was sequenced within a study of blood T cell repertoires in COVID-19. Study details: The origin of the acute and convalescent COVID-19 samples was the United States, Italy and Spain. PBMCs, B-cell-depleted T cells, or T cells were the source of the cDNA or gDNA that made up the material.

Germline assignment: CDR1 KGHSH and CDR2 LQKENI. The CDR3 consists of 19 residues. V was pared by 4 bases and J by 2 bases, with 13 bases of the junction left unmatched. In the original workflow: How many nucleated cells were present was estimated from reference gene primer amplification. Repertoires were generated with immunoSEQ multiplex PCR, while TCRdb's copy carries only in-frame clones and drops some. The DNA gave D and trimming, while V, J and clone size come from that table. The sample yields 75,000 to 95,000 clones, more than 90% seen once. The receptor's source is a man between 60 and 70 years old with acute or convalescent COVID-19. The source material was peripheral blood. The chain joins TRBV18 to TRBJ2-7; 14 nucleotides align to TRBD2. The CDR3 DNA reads TGTGCCAGCTCACTCGAGGGACTAGCGGGAGAGATTGGACCCTACGAGCAGTACTTC. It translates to CASSLEGLAGEIGPYEQYF.